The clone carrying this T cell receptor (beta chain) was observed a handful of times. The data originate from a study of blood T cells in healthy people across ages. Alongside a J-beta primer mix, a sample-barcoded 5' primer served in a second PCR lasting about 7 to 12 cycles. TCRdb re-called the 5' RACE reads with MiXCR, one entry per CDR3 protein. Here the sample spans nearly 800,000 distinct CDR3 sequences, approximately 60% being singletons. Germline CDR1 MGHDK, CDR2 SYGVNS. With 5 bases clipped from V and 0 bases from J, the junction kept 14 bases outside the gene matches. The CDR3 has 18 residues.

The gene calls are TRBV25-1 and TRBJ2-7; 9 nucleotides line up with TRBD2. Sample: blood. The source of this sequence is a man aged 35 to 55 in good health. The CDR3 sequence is CASSRPGLADKSSYEQYF. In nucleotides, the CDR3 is TGTGCCAGCAGTAGACCGGGACTAGCTGACAAAAGCTCCTACGAGCAGTACTTC.